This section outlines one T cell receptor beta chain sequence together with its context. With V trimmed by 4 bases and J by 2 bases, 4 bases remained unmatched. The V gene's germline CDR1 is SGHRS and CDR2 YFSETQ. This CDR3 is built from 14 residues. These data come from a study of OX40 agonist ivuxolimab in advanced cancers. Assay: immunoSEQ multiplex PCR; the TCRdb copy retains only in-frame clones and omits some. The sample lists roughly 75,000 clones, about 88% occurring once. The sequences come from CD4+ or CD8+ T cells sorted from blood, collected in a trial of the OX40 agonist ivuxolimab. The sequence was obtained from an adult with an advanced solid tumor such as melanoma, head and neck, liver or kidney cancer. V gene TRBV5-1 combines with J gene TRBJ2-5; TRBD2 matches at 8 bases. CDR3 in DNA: TGCGCCAGCAGCCCGACTAGCGCTCAAGAGACCCAGTACTTC. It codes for CASSPTSAQETQYF. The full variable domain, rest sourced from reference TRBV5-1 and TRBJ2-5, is KAGVTQTPRYLIKTRGQQVTLSCSPISGHRSVSWYQQTPGQGLQFLFEYFSETQRNKGNFPGRFSGRQFSNSRSEMNVSTLELGDSALYLCASSPTSAQETQYFGPGTRLLVL.